A single sample is the source of the 6 T cell receptor beta chains below, sequenced in a study of chemoradiotherapy in HPV16-positive cancers. The data were produced by immunoSEQ multiplex PCR, yet TCRdb's version contains in-frame clones alone and is incomplete. Among some 11,000 clones listed, 81% were seen once. Sampling was conducted from a patient who underwent chemoradiotherapy. The receptor set was obtained from a human donor with HPV-associated anogenital cancer.

This chain uses TRBV7-8 with TRBJ1-6; the D gene is possibly TRBD1 (6 bases). Germline V gene data show CDR1 as SGHVS and CDR2 as FQNEAQ. The germline V and J ends were trimmed by 4 bases and 3 bases, with 10 bases remaining between them. The CDR3 has 15 residues. CDR3 sequence (DNA): TGTGCCAGCAGCTCAGGACAGAACTATAATTCACCCCTCCACTTT. As protein: CASSSGQNYNSPLHF.

This clone has a handful of counts. The rearrangement uses TRBV2 and TRBJ1-2; weak D call: TRBD1 (5 bases). The V gene's germline CDR1 is SNHLY and CDR2 FYNNEI. The CDR3 contains 14 residues. V lost 2 bases, J lost 2 bases, and 9 bases lay in between. The CDR3 loop is CASSELTGNYGYTF. The CDR3 nucleotides read TGTGCCAGCAGTGAACTTACAGGCAACTATGGCTACACCTTC.

The rearrangement uses TRBV7-2 and TRBJ1-3; 9 bases fit TRBD1. V was clipped by 4 bases and J by 3 bases; unmatched bases: 4. Germline values: CDR1 SGHTA, CDR2 FQGNSA. This CDR3 has 15 residues. CDR3 nucleotides: TGTGCCAGCAGCTCCGCGACAGGGGGTGGAAACACCATATATTTT. It specifies CASSSATGGGNTIYF.

This chain uses TRBV7-3 with TRBJ1-2; D gene ambiguous. The CDR3 has 15 amino acids. The V end lost 2 bases, the J end lost 5 bases, and 15 bases lay between the germline ends. The germline V gene has CDR1 SGHTA and CDR2 FQGTGA. The CDR3 loop reads CASSLDGSGSYGYTF. In nucleotides, the CDR3 is TGTGCCAGCAGCTTAGACGGATCCGGCTCTTATGGCTACACCTTC.

The J gene is TRBJ2-1, the V gene TRBV5-6, with TRBD1 matching 8 bases. CDR1 SGHDT and CDR2 YYEEEE come from the germline V gene. V lost 2 bases and J lost 9; bases outside the gene matches: 4. CDR3 size: 13 residues. CDR3 protein: CASSFQGASEQFF. The CDR3 region has the DNA TGTGCCAGCAGCTTTCAGGGGGCGAGTGAGCAGTTCTTC.

As regards this clone: Different DNA sequences within this sample yield the same CDR3. The chain couples TRBV10-3 to TRBJ1-5; D gene ambiguous. Germline loops: CDR1 ENHRY, CDR2 SYGVKD. This CDR3 contains 12 residues. V lost 3 bases, J lost 2 bases, and 2 bases lay in between. The CDR3 protein is CAISDRNQPQHF. The CDR3, as DNA: TGTGCCATCAGTGACCGCAATCAGCCCCAGCATTTT.